What follows describes a single T cell receptor beta chain. Original processing notes: Amplification of reference gene primers was used by the study to estimate nucleated cell counts. Sequenced by immunoSEQ multiplex PCR; TCRdb stores in-frame clones only, minus some. D and trimming come from the DNA, and the V and J calls and clone size come from that table. The top ten clones hold more than 4.5% of a sample with approximately 220,000 clones, 80% to 90% of them seen once. These data originate in a study of blood T cell repertoires in COVID-19. From germline, CDR1 is SQVTM and CDR2 ANQGSEA. V shed 5 bases and J 2 bases; nucleotides not matched to a gene: 10. The CDR3 totals 15 residues.

This chain uses TRBV29-1 with TRBJ1-1; 8 bases map to TRBD1. This TCR derives from a woman aged 45-65 years who had been exposed to COVID-19. The sequenced sample consisted of PBMCs or T cells enriched from blood (not recorded which). This CDR3 reads CSVRRTGIFNTEAFF. CDR3 DNA sequence: TGCAGCGTTAGAAGGACAGGGATTTTTAACACTGAAGCTTTCTTT. The entire variable domain, with the rest obtained from reference TRBV29-1 and TRBJ1-1, is as follows: SAVISQKPSRDICQRGTSLTIQCQVDSQVTMMFWYRQQPGQSLTLIATANQGSEATYESGFVIDKFPISRPNLTFSTLTVSNMSPEDSSIYLCSVRRTGIFNTEAFFGQGTRLTVV.